The source of this T cell receptor beta chain is a study of cytomegalovirus exposure and HLA in healthy donors. Amplification used 60 Vbeta primers and 13 Jbeta primers. Profiling relied on immunoSEQ multiplex PCR, and the TCRdb table lists in-frame clones only, not all of them. The sample holds some 96,000 clones. V shed 5 bases and J shed 2 bases, with 11 bases lying between them. Germline values: CDR1 MNHNS, CDR2 SASEGT. CDR3 length equals 14 residues. The rearrangement uses TRBV6-1 and TRBJ2-3, with a tentative D call TRBD1 (6 bases). Sequenced sample: PBMCs. The sequence came from a woman in her 30s in good health and CMV-seronegative. CDR3 nucleotide sequence: TGTGCCAGCAGTTTGAGGGGGTTCACAGATACGCAGTATTTT. This codes for CASSLRGFTDTQYF.